This T cell receptor beta chain was captured by sequencing in a study of beta chain features in type 1 diabetes. Background on the study: Cell yields, age and gender were similar between patients and healthy donors. Study results and limitations: Researchers reported that naive, central memory and Treg TCRB repertoires appeared more similar in patients than in healthy donors. When Type 1 diabetes patients were examined, their TCRB CDR3s proved moderately but significantly shorter in all four CD4+ subsets.

Germline CDR1 and CDR2: SGDLS and YYNGEE. This CDR3 is 18 amino acids long. V shed 0 bases and J 1 base; nucleotides not matched to a gene: 11. Markers CD45RO/CCR7/CD25/CD127/CD95/CD27 served to sort CD4+ naive, central memory, regulatory and stem cell-like memory cells. Comment on this clone: No antigen is known for it.

The isolated RNA, all of it, was reverse transcribed, so expressed TCRB transcripts were what got sequenced. Sequencing used immunoSEQ multiplex PCR; TCRdb keeps in-frame clones, though not all of them. Of around 250,000 clones listed, 12% to 15% are singletons. The TCR sequence derives from a woman aged 40 to 50 in good health. The genes are TRBV9 and TRBJ2-3; 7 bases line up with TRBD1. The source material was naive CD4+ T cells from blood. This chain's CDR3 is CASSVAPRQGRGTDTQYF. The CDR3 nucleotides read TGTGCCAGCAGCGTAGCCCCCCGACAGGGTAGGGGCACAGATACGCAGTATTTT.